This TCR beta chain was found in a study of T cell clonality in common variable immunodeficiency. This clone was observed many times. The read terminates 3 residues ahead of where the CDR3 ends, so the germline J gene completes it. The CDR3 is 14 amino acids. Germline CDR1 reads LNHNV; CDR2 reads YYDKDF (reference sequence). TCRdb's table, derived via immunoSEQ multiplex PCR, lists solely in-frame clones and lacks some. The specimen has tens of thousands of clones, none found just once. The sample consisted of peripheral blood mononuclear cells. The rearrangement links TRBV15 to TRBJ1-2, with 9 nucleotides matching TRBD1. This receptor was obtained from a person between 18 and 70 years old in good health. CDR3 bases read: TGTGCCACCAGCAGAGGGGGGACAGGGCAAGGC. Amino acids: CATSRGGTGQG. The CDR3 in full is CATSRGGTGQGYTF.